This is a list of T cell receptor beta chains from one sample in a study of T cells in Graves' hyperthyroidism and ophthalmopathy. TCRdb called the multiplex PCR reads again in MiXCR, with one record for every CDR3 protein. The profile shows about 420,000 distinct CDR3 sequences, around a sixth of them singletons. Material: blood. Every receptor here comes from a woman between 18 and 29 years old with Graves' hyperthyroidism. CDR3s include the opening cysteine and the closing phenylalanine or tryptophan. Fields, in order: V gene, D gene, J gene, clone size, CDR3 DNA, CDR3 protein. D genes are given only for firm matches. Only part of the rows carry a size: once, few, many, or a class if the clone is expanded.

TRBV12-3/TRBV12-4,NA,TRBJ2-2,many,TGTGCCAGCAGTTTAGTTAGTAGTACCTTCTTTTCGACCGGGGAGCTGTTTTTT,CASSLVSSTFFSTGELFF
TRBV7-2,TRBD2,TRBJ2-3,few,TGTGCCAGCACCGAGACCCCTAGCGGGAACTCAGATACGCAGTATTTT,CASTETPSGNSDTQYF
TRBV20-1,NA,TRBJ2-7,NA,TGCAGTGCCAAGTCCCGGGATTACGAGCAGTACTTC,CSAKSRDYEQYF
TRBV7-2,NA,TRBJ2-7,many,TGTGCCAGCAGCGGGCGTGGCGGCCCAACGGGGGAGCAGTACTTC,CASSGRGGPTGEQYF
TRBV11-2,NA,TRBJ1-2,few,TGTGCCAGCAGCTTAGGAGGAGGAGGAGGCTACACCTTC,CASSLGGGGGYTF
TRBV12-3/TRBV12-4,NA,TRBJ1-2,many,TGTGCCAGCAGTTTCAGGACCGCCGTTTCTGGCTACACCTTC,CASSFRTAVSGYTF
TRBV2,NA,TRBJ2-7,many,TGTGCCAGCAGTTCCCCCGGGAAATCGGAGGGCGAGCAGTACTTC,CASSSPGKSEGEQYF
TRBV28,NA,TRBJ1-3,many,TGTGCCAGCAGTTCAGCGGGACAATCCTACTCTGGAAACACCATATATTTT,CASSSAGQSYSGNTIYF
TRBV6-1,NA,TRBJ2-7,many,TGTGCCAGCAGTGAGGAGGCGGCAGCTGCCTACGAGCAGTACTTC,CASSEEAAAAYEQYF
TRBV30,NA,TRBJ2-5,NA,TGTGCCTGGAGTCCAGGAGGGGCCGAGACCCAGTACTTC,CAWSPGGAETQYF
TRBV24-1,NA,TRBJ2-7,many,TGTGCCACCAGTGATTCTCTTGGGGGGAGGAGCGAGCAGTACTTC,CATSDSLGGRSEQYF
TRBV6-5,NA,TRBJ1-4,few,TGTGCCAGCAGTTACGGTGGGCAGGGGGAAAAACTGTTTTTT,CASSYGGQGEKLFF
TRBV5-1,TRBD1,TRBJ1-4,many,TGCGCCAGCAGCGGTGGGACAGGGGTAGGGGAAAAACTGTTTTTT,CASSGGTGVGEKLFF
TRBV30,TRBD2,TRBJ2-3,few,TGTGCCTGGGAGGGACTAGCGAGCACAGATACGCAGTATTTT,CAWEGLASTDTQYF
TRBV13,NA,TRBJ2-7,many,TGTGCCAGCAGCTTAGAGGCTACCTACGAGCAGTACTTC,CASSLEATYEQYF
TRBV12-3/TRBV12-4,NA,TRBJ2-7,NA,TGTGCCAGCAGTTCCCCCGGCAGATCCTACGAGCAGTACTTC,CASSSPGRSYEQYF
TRBV30,TRBD1,TRBJ1-2,many,TGTGCCTGGCTCAGGGGGCGCGGGTATGGCTACACCTTC,CAWLRGRGYGYTF
TRBV5-4,TRBD2,TRBJ2-1,many,TGTGCCAGCACACTAACTAGCGGGAGCTACAATGAGCAGTTCTTC,CASTLTSGSYNEQFF
TRBV4-1,TRBD1,TRBJ1-2,few,TGCGCCAGCAGCCAAGCCCCAGGGACAGGGGGTTTTGGCTACACCTTC,CASSQAPGTGGFGYTF
TRBV28,NA,TRBJ1-2,many,TGTGCCAGCAGTTTAGGCCCGACAGCTGGCTACACCTTC,CASSLGPTAGYTF
TRBV7-9,TRBD1,TRBJ1-3,NA,TGTGCCAGCAGCTTTGACCCTTGGGACAGGGGGCGCAGAGGTGGAAACACCATATATTTT,CASSFDPWDRGRRGGNTIYF
TRBV19,TRBD1,TRBJ1-1,few,TGTGCCAGTAGTATAGACAAGGACAGGGGAAGGAGAGCTTTCTTT,CASSIDKDRGRRAFF
TRBV4-1,NA,TRBJ1-2,NA,TGCGCCAGCAGCCAAGAAAATTCTATTAAGGTTGACTACACCTTC,CASSQENSIKVDYTF
TRBV11-2,NA,TRBJ2-7,many,TGTGCCAGCAGTTCCGGGACCGCCTCAGAGCAGTACTTC,CASSSGTASEQYF
TRBV28,TRBD1,TRBJ2-7,few,TGTGCCAGCAGTTTCCTCCGGGACAGGCCCTACGAGCAGTACTTC,CASSFLRDRPYEQYF
TRBV20-1,TRBD1,TRBJ1-2,many,TGCAGTGCTTGGACAGGGGATAACTATGGCTACACCTTC,CSAWTGDNYGYTF
TRBV7-2,NA,TRBJ2-7,many,TGTGCCAGCAGCTTTAGCATCTCCTACGAGCAGTACTTC,CASSFSISYEQYF
TRBV4-1,NA,TRBJ1-1,few,TGCGCCAGCAGCCAAGGCTGGGGAGGGAACACTGAAGCTTTCTTT,CASSQGWGGNTEAFF
TRBV20-1,TRBD1,TRBJ1-2,many,TGCAGTGCCCGGGACAGGGGAAGGGTCTATGGCTACACCTTC,CSARDRGRVYGYTF
TRBV20-1,TRBD1,TRBJ1-4,many,TGCAGTGCTACTACGACAGGGGCTGAAAAACTGTTTTTT,CSATTTGAEKLFF
TRBV27,NA,TRBJ2-1,few,TGTGCCAGCAGTTTCGGAGCCGACAATGAGCAGTTCTTC,CASSFGADNEQFF
TRBV9,NA,TRBJ2-1,NA,TGTGCCAGCAGCGCACCCTCGAGGGTAAATGAGCAGTTCTTC,CASSAPSRVNEQFF
TRBV11-2,NA,TRBJ1-2,few,TGTGCCAGCAGCTTAGCCGACAGCTTTAACTATGGCTACACCTTC,CASSLADSFNYGYTF
TRBV6-1,NA,TRBJ1-1,few,TGTGCCAGCGAGAGGGTGGTCAACACTGAAGCTTTCTTT,CASERVVNTEAFF
TRBV30,TRBD1,TRBJ1-5,many,TGTGCCTGGAGTTTCCAGGGGGACCAGCCCCAGCATTTT,CAWSFQGDQPQHF
TRBV12-3/TRBV12-4,NA,TRBJ1-5,NA,TGTGCCAGCAGTTTGCAGGGCACGGATCAGCCCCAGCATTTT,CASSLQGTDQPQHF
TRBV20-1,NA,TRBJ2-3,NA,TGCAGTGCTAGTGGCTACAGGGAGGGAGATACGCAGTATTTT,CSASGYREGDTQYF
TRBV7-9,TRBD1,TRBJ1-2,many,TGTGCCAGCAGCCGATGGACAGGCGACTATGGCTACACCTTC,CASSRWTGDYGYTF
TRBV7-8,NA,TRBJ1-5,many,TGTGCCAGCAGCTTACAGCCGGGACGCAGCAATCAGCCCCAGCATTTT,CASSLQPGRSNQPQHF
TRBV19,NA,TRBJ1-5,many,TGTGCCAGTAGTATAGCCGTGACATCCTATCAGCCCCAGCATTTT,CASSIAVTSYQPQHF
TRBV2,TRBD1,TRBJ1-4,many,TGTGCCAGCAGGACGGGACAGAATGAAAAACTGTTTTTT,CASRTGQNEKLFF
TRBV6-1,TRBD1,TRBJ1-3,many,TGTGCCAGCAGGAGGACAGGGGCTGGAAACACCATATATTTT,CASRRTGAGNTIYF
TRBV19,NA,TRBJ1-5,few,TGTGCCAGTAGTATAAAGCCAAGAAACAATCAGCCCCAGCATTTT,CASSIKPRNNQPQHF
TRBV28,TRBD2,TRBJ2-1,many,TGTGCCAGCAGTTCTCCCCCCTTGCGGGGGGGCGTATATGAGCAGTTCTTC,CASSSPPLRGGVYEQFF
TRBV29-1,NA,TRBJ1-2,NA,TGCAGCGCCCCCGGCGCCTATGGCTACACCTTC,CSAPGAYGYTF
TRBV7-2,TRBD1,TRBJ2-1,many,TGTGCCAGCAGCCGGGGGGTTGGGGACAGGGCCGGGAATGAGCAGTTCTTC,CASSRGVGDRAGNEQFF
TRBV4-1,NA,TRBJ2-1,few,TGCGCCAGCAGCCAACTGGGACTGCCGGGGGATGAGCAGTTCTTC,CASSQLGLPGDEQFF